Reported below is one T cell receptor beta chain. The data were obtained in a study of control samples from healthy donors and cancer patients. The data were produced by immunoSEQ multiplex PCR, yet TCRdb's version contains in-frame clones alone and is incomplete. The sample includes about 140,000 clones, 91% of them seen just once. V was trimmed by 1 base and J by 5 bases, leaving 9 bases between them. This CDR3 has 13 amino acids. Looked up from germline, CDR1 is LGHNA and CDR2 is YSLEER. The chain has TRBV4-3 and TRBJ2-7; D might be TRBD1 (5 bases). The sample consisted of blood. The source of this sequence is a man aged 18 to 35 in good health. CDR3 region: CASSQGQNHEQYF. CDR3 bases: TGCGCCAGCAGCCAAGGACAGAACCACGAGCAGTACTTC.